This TCR beta chain was identified in a study of neoadjuvant anti-PD-1 for oral cavity cancer (dated by TCRdb to 2020 to 2022). Some background on the complete study: Three to four biweekly doses of nivolumab at 3 mg/kg were mostly administered to patients before curative-intent surgical resection. There were 12 patients in the parent correlative cohort, and the response rate was more than 25%. Patients who did not progress were given a fourth nivolumab dose at about day 43 and had definitive surgical resection on days 50-56. Patients with complete response, partial response or stable disease by RECIST 1.1 were defined as responders, whereas patients with progression were defined as non-responders.

This specimen's time point label, interpreted: before neoadjuvant nivolumab. Patients had been newly diagnosed with stage II-IVA oral cavity squamous cell carcinoma, and no prior systemic or radiation treatment had been given to the patients. Everyone in the cohort had locally advanced, HPV-negative oral cavity squamous cell carcinoma. Peripheral blood mononuclear cells were analyzed directly, without maintenance or expansion in culture. The samples were drawn from a longitudinal correlative study tied to a single-arm phase II trial testing neoadjuvant nivolumab in oral cavity squamous cell carcinoma. Subject-matched pre- and post-treatment PBMCs and tumors from three responders and three non-responders were subjected to genomic DNA-based TCRbeta sequencing. Peripheral blood mononuclear cells were collected before nivolumab treatment and were collected again after treatment, at the time of surgery. The Maxwell RSC DNA from Cells kit was used to isolate genomic DNA from PBMCs.

As for this clone: The clone's antigen remains unknown. The input lacks base qualities; no much larger clone sits a single base away.

PBMC libraries used mostly about 450 ng of input genomic DNA for deep sequencing, with six replicates per sample. The immunoSEQ hsTCRbeta kit was used to prepare TCRbeta libraries according to the manufacturer's instructions. The completed libraries were mixed into a single pool at 3 nM, then sequenced with an Illumina NovaSeq 6000 S4 flow cell. The study's own analysis went as follows. The immunoSEQ Analyzer handled quality control and preprocessing of the raw data. The analysis was restricted to productive rearrangements, with each unique CDR3 amino acid sequence defining a clonotype. Repertoire clonality was estimated as the Gini-Simpson index, which was computed with the R package tcR. Student's t test was used to compare Gini indices, while Pearson correlation assessed associations with tumor size change. TCRdb took over this immuneACCESS table, retaining in-frame rearrangements with V and J assigned. Such tables are incomplete; in checked studies, under half of the missing clones stem from an unresolved V gene, and the remainder is unexplained. V and J calls and clone size are those listed in that table; D and trimming were worked out from the DNA. The sample table shows tens of thousands of clones, and approximately 79% are seen once. Of the sample, approximately 2.8% is held by the ten largest clones.

Paper-wide results and their limitations: Higher pretreatment blood TCRbeta clonality and lower post-treatment tumor TCRbeta clonality were correlated with higher pretreatment blood Treg/Th17 ratios. After neoadjuvant nivolumab, non-responders showed significantly higher T cell clonality (Gini index) in PBMCs than responders did. The TCR analyses had only a few patients in each response group, and the authors called for validation in larger cohorts.

Measured from the cysteine to the phenylalanine, the CDR3 is 14 residues long. Only the CDR3 portion is preserved as DNA: 42 bases, with reading frame beginning at the first base. V sheds 0 bases and J sheds 5 bases, leaving 11 bases between their ends. The germline V gene provides CDR1 SGHRS and CDR2 YFSETQ. This material consisted of PBMCs, taken before nivolumab (anti-PD-1) treatment. The V and J genes are TRBV5-1 and TRBJ1-2; the D gene identity is not certain. The receptor's source is a person aged 35 to 85 with oral cavity squamous cell carcinoma. The CDR3 protein is CASSLGSTSYGYTF. At the DNA level, the sequence is TGCGCCAGCAGCTTGGGGTCGACCTCATATGGCTACACCTTC.